What follows are 20 T cell receptor beta chains derived from one specimen sequenced in a study of blood T cell repertoires in COVID-19. Libraries were prepared by immunoSEQ multiplex PCR; TCRdb keeps only in-frame clonotypes and omits some of them. This table holds about 300,000 clones, 84% found once. The sample taken for sequencing was peripheral blood. These TCRs come from a human donor with COVID-19, enrolled during active disease. The donor label of this sample is uncertain.

This clone was observed many times. This chain joins TRBV5-1 and TRBJ1-1; 7 bases match TRBD1. Germline CDR1 reads SGHRS; CDR2 reads YFSETQ. This CDR3 comprises 17 residues. J was trimmed by 1 base and V by 0 bases; bases with no gene match: 9. The CDR3 here is CASSLGAWGQRNTEAFF. The CDR3 DNA reads as TGCGCCAGCAGCTTGGGGGCATGGGGACAGAGGAACACTGAAGCTTTCTTT.

The V gene is TRBV6-5, the J gene TRBJ2-5, with 7 bases matching TRBD1. V shed 6 bases, J shed 1 base, and the junction held 2 bases outside the gene matches. This CDR3 has 13 amino acids. The germline gives CDR1 MNHEY, CDR2 SVGAGI. Written as DNA, the CDR3 is TGTGCCAGCAGAAGGACAGGCCAAGAGACCCAGTACTTC. It codes for CASRRTGQETQYF.

The J gene is TRBJ2-5, the V gene TRBV30; maybe TRBD2 (5 bases). From germline, CDR1 is GTSNPN and CDR2 SVGIG (reference sequence). The CDR3 sequence is 11 residues long. The ends were cut back, 3 bases at V and 3 bases at J, with 5 bases in the middle. CDR3 bases: TGTGCCTGGAGGAGGGAAGAGACCCAGTACTTC. As protein: CAWRREETQYF.

The chain links TRBV9 to TRBJ2-1, with D unresolved. The CDR3 loop spans 15 amino acids. The germline V gene encodes CDR1 SGDLS and CDR2 YYNGEE. The germline V and J ends were trimmed by 4 bases and 0 bases, with 11 bases remaining between them. The CDR3 sequence is CASSLYGDSYNEQFF. CDR3 DNA: TGTGCCAGCAGCCTCTACGGAGACTCCTACAATGAGCAGTTCTTC.

This sequence joins TRBV20-1 and TRBJ1-5, with TRBD1 matching over 8 bases. The ends lost 3 bases at V and 8 bases at J; junction bases unmatched: 9. This CDR3 has 14 residues. Germline CDR1 is DFQATT and CDR2 is SNEGSKA (reference sequence). The DNA of the CDR3 is TGCAGTGCTAGTAGGACAGGGTTGGTGGAGCCCCAGCATTTT. This translates into CSASRTGLVEPQHF.

The rearrangement uses TRBV28 and TRBJ2-3; D is uncertain. The CDR3 is 16 amino acids. The V end lost 5 bases, the J end lost 1 base, and 16 bases lay between the germline ends. The V gene's germline CDR1 is MDHEN and CDR2 SYDVKM. The CDR3 spells CASSPPFSVGTDTQYF. CDR3 bases: TGTGCCAGCAGTCCACCCTTTTCGGTCGGCACAGATACGCAGTATTTT.

J is TRBJ1-2 and V is TRBV11-2; 8 nucleotides align to TRBD1. Per germline, CDR1 SGHAT and CDR2 FQNNGV. The CDR3 consists of 14 residues. Trimming removed 6 bases from V and 4 bases from J; junction bases left unmatched: 7. CDR3 region: CASRPTGGLYGYTF. For the CDR3, the DNA is TGTGCCAGCAGGCCTACAGGGGGGCTCTATGGCTACACCTTC.

The rearrangement uses TRBV4-1 and TRBJ2-2, with a weak D call TRBD1 (5 bases). The germline gives CDR1 MGHRA, CDR2 YSYEKL. V lost 0 bases and J 6 bases, leaving 17 bases between the germline ends. The length of the CDR3 is 17 residues. The CDR3 loop is CASSQEMQVVGAGELFF. The CDR3 coding sequence is TGCGCCAGCAGCCAAGAAATGCAAGTGGTAGGGGCCGGGGAGCTGTTTTTT.

This clone has at least ten counts. The V gene is TRBV14, the J gene TRBJ2-2; no definite D call. The V end lost 0 bases, the J end lost 6 bases, and 11 bases lay between the germline ends. The germline V gene has CDR1 SGHDN and CDR2 FVKESK. The CDR3 covers 15 residues. DNA of the CDR3: TGTGCCAGCAGCCAAGAGCGGCCTGTCTCCGGGGAGCTGTTTTTT. Translation: CASSQERPVSGELFF.

V usage is TRBV6-5 and J usage is TRBJ1-2; 10 nucleotides agree with TRBD1. The CDR3 contains 14 residues. The germline V gene encodes CDR1 MNHEY and CDR2 SVGAGI. The trim removed 6 bases at V and 3 bases at J, leaving 4 bases unmatched. CDR3 nucleotides: TGTGCCAGCAGGCTGGGACAGGGGTACTATGGCTACACCTTC. Its protein product is CASRLGQGYYGYTF.

For the CDR3, the DNA is TGTGCCAGTAGGTCGACAGGGCGGAGCAATCAGCCCCAGCATTTT. Translated, it gives CASRSTGRSNQPQHF. The chain is built from TRBV19 and TRBJ1-5; 7 bases are shared with TRBD1. Looked up from germline, CDR1 is LNHDA and CDR2 is SQIVND (reference sequence). The CDR3 is 15 residues long. After removal of 6 bases from V and 1 base from J, the junction contained 6 bases not matched to a gene.

This clone appeared once. The chain employs TRBV7-3 and TRBJ2-3, with 10 nucleotides matching TRBD2. The CDR3 runs to 15 residues. With 2 bases clipped from V and 2 bases from J, the junction kept 1 base outside the gene matches. The germline gives CDR1 SGHTA, CDR2 FQGTGA. The CDR3 is CASSLLAGVTDTQYF. CDR3 coding DNA: TGTGCCAGCAGCTTACTAGCGGGAGTCACAGATACGCAGTATTTT.

This clone occurred a few times. V usage is TRBV5-1 and J usage is TRBJ1-2; D unresolved. Germline CDR1 reads SGHRS; CDR2 reads YFSETQ. The V end lost 4 bases, the J end lost 8 bases, and 18 bases lay between the germline ends. The CDR3 is 14 amino acids. CDR3 coding DNA: TGCGCCAGCAGCGCTATAGATATGCGAGGAGGCTACACCTTC. It translates to CASSAIDMRGGYTF.

This chain links TRBV7-8 with TRBJ2-3; 9 bases line up with TRBD1. The CDR3 is made up of 16 amino acids. Germline CDR1 and CDR2: SGHVS and FQNEAQ. The trim removed 6 bases at V and 7 bases at J, leaving 14 bases unmatched. The CDR3, as DNA: TGTGCCAGCAGACCAATCAACCGGGACAGGGTTAATACGCAGTATTTT. Translating it yields CASRPINRDRVNTQYF.

J is TRBJ2-1 and V is TRBV28; 11 nucleotides match TRBD2. The CDR3 is 15 amino acids. The V and J ends lost 7 bases and 7 bases, in that order; junction bases with no gene match: 9. The germline V gene has CDR1 MDHEN and CDR2 SYDVKM. The CDR3 region is CASTNSGRAWNEQFF. Here the CDR3 DNA reads TGTGCCAGCACCAATAGCGGGAGGGCTTGGAATGAGCAGTTCTTC. The variable domain in full, completed from reference TRBV28 and TRBJ2-1, reads DVKVTQSSRYLVKRTGEKVFLECVQDMDHENMFWYRQDPGLGLRLIYFSYDVKMKEKGDIPEGYSVSREKKERFSLILESASTNQTSMYLCASTNSGRAWNEQFFGPGTRLTVL.

The chain couples TRBV6-2 or TRBV6-3 to TRBJ1-5; D gene ambiguous. The CDR3 runs to 16 residues. The V and J ends lost 0 bases and 4 bases respectively, with 13 bases between them. Germline V gene sequence: CDR1 MNHEY, CDR2 SVGEGT. The CDR3 bases are TGTGCCAGCAGTTACTCCTACGGACTCAATAATCAGCCCCAGCATTTT. Translating it yields CASSYSYGLNNQPQHF.

The CDR3 DNA follows: TGTGCCAGCAGTTACTCGGGAGGGGACACCGGGGAGCTGTTTTTT. Translated, it gives CASSYSGGDTGELFF. V and J are TRBV6-5 and TRBJ2-2, with 7 bases lining up with TRBD2. V gave up 0 bases and J gave up 3 bases; unmatched junction bases: 1. The germline V gene has CDR1 MNHEY and CDR2 SVGAGI. CDR3 length: 15 residues.

This clone appeared a single time. This chain uses TRBV7-2 with TRBJ1-1; D is possibly TRBD1 (6 bases). V was clipped by 6 bases and J by 2 bases, with 10 bases between them. The CDR3 contains 13 residues. Germline V gene sequence: CDR1 SGHTA, CDR2 FQGNSA. The CDR3 loop reads CASSRDTNTEAFF. The CDR3 coding sequence is TGTGCCAGCAGTCGGGACACCAACACTGAAGCTTTCTTT.

The table lists this clone with a few counts. The chain's CDR3 is CASSLDGGKGANVLTF. The CDR3 nucleotides read TGTGCCAGCAGCTTGGACGGGGGGAAAGGGGCCAACGTCCTGACTTTC. The chain uses TRBV7-9 and TRBJ2-6, with 7 bases lining up with TRBD2. Unmatched junction bases numbered 6, after V lost 3 bases and J lost 4 bases. This CDR3 is 16 amino acids long. Germline V gene data show CDR1 as SEHNR and CDR2 as FQNEAQ (reference sequence).

In its sample, this clone was seen once. The chain is built from TRBV5-4 and TRBJ2-5; D possibly corresponds to TRBD2 (7 bases). CDR3 length equals 14 residues. V was clipped by 4 bases and J by 4 bases, with 14 bases between them. Germline lookup yields CDR1 SGHNT and CDR2 YYREEE (reference sequence). The CDR3 sequence: CASSPEGGLETQYF. CDR3 nucleotide sequence: TGTGCCAGCAGCCCCGAGGGGGGGCTAGAGACCCAGTACTTC.